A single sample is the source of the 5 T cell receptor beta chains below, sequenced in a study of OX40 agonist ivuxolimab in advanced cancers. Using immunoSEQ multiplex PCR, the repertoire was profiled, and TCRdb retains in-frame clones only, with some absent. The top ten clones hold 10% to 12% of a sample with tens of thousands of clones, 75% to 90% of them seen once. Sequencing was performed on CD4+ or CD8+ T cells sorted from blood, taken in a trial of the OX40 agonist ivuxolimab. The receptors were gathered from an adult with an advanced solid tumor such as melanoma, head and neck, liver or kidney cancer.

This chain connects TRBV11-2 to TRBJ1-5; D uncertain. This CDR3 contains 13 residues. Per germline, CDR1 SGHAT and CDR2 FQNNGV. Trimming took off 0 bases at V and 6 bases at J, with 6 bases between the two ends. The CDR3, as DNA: TGTGCCAGCAGCTTAGACCTAGGTCAGCCCCAGCATTTT. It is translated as CASSLDLGQPQHF.

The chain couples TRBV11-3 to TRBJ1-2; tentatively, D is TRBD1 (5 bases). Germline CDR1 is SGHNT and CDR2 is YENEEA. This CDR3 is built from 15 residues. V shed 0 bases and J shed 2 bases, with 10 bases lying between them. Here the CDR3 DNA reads TGTGCCAGCAGCTTAGAGGAGGGGCCCAACTATGGCTACACCTTC. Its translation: CASSLEEGPNYGYTF. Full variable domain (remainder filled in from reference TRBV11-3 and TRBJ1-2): EAGVVQSPRYKIIEKKQPVAFWCNPISGHNTLYWYLQNLGQGPELLIRYENEEAVDDSQLPKDRFSAERLKGVDSTLKIQPAELGDSAVYLCASSLEEGPNYGYTFGSGTRLTVV.

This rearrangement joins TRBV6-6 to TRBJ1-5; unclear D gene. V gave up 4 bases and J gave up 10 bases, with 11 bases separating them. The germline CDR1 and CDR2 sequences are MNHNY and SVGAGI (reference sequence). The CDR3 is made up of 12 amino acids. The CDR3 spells CASSWVMTPQHF. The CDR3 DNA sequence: TGTGCCAGCAGTTGGGTGATGACTCCCCAGCATTTT.

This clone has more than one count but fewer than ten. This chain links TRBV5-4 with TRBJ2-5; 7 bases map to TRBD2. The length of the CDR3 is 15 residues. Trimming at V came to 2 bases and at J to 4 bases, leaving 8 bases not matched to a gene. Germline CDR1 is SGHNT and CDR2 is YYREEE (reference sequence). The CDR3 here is CASSFGGGGRETQYF. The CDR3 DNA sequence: TGTGCCAGCAGCTTCGGTGGGGGGGGAAGAGAGACCCAGTACTTC.

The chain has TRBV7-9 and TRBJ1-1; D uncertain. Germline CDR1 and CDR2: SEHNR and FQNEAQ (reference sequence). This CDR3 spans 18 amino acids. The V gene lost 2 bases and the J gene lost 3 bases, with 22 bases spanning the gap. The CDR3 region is CASSLLRVDAFLHTEAFF. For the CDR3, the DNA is TGTGCCAGCAGCTTATTAAGGGTGGACGCCTTCCTTCACACTGAAGCTTTCTTT.